Listed here are 25 T cell receptor beta chains from one sample, sequenced in a study of blood T cell repertoires in COVID-19. Assay used: immunoSEQ multiplex PCR; TCRdb lists only in-frame clones, some missing. In the table there are a few hundred thousand clones, around 87% of which are singletons. Sequencing was carried out using peripheral blood. The source is a woman in her twenties or thirties with COVID-19, enrolled during active disease.

The chain combines TRBV5-6 with TRBJ2-2, with D tentatively TRBD2 (6 bases). Germline V gene sequence: CDR1 SGHDT, CDR2 YYEEEE. The CDR3 is 15 residues long. The V end lost 5 bases, the J end lost 1 base, and 12 bases lay between the germline ends. CDR3 sequence: CASSGDSLNTGELFF. The DNA for the CDR3 is TGTGCCAGCAGTGGGGACTCACTGAACACCGGGGAGCTGTTTTTT.

This chain connects TRBV28 to TRBJ2-5; tentative D call: TRBD1 (6 bases). CDR3 length: 13 amino acids. V gave up 2 bases and J gave up 5 bases, with 9 bases separating them. Germline loops: CDR1 MDHEN, CDR2 SYDVKM. CDR3 protein: CASSLNREETQYF. In nucleotides, the CDR3 is TGTGCCAGCAGTTTAAACAGGGAGGAGACCCAGTACTTC. The full variable domain, rest sourced from reference TRBV28 and TRBJ2-5, is DVKVTQSSRYLVKRTGEKVFLECVQDMDHENMFWYRQDPGLGLRLIYFSYDVKMKEKGDIPEGYSVSREKKERFSLILESASTNQTSMYLCASSLNREETQYFGPGTRLLVL.

This rearrangement joins TRBV27 to TRBJ2-2; D is perhaps TRBD1 (6 bases). The germline gives CDR1 MNHEY, CDR2 SMNVEV (reference sequence). V dropped 3 bases and J dropped 7 bases, with 12 bases sitting between them. There are 14 residues in the CDR3. The CDR3 bases are TGTGCCAGCAGTTTTTCAGGGGCTCTCGGGGAGCTGTTTTTT. Encoded protein: CASSFSGALGELFF.

This chain connects TRBV7-8 to TRBJ2-2, with 8 bases that match TRBD2. The germline CDR1 and CDR2 sequences are SGHVS and FQNEAQ. There are 16 residues in the CDR3. V lost 5 bases to trimming and J lost 4 bases; unmatched junction nucleotides: 9. The CDR3 coding sequence is TGTGCCAGCAGCCCGACTGGCGGGAGGATCACCGGGGAGCTGTTTTTT. Protein: CASSPTGGRITGELFF.

The rearrangement joins TRBV27 to TRBJ2-3, with TRBD1 as a possible D gene (5 bases). Trimming took off 3 bases at V and 4 bases at J, with 11 bases between the two ends. Germline CDR1 MNHEY, CDR2 SMNVEV (reference sequence). This CDR3 has 14 residues. As DNA, the CDR3 is TGTGCCAGCAGTTTCCGTTCCAGGGCAGATACGCAGTATTTT. Translating it yields CASSFRSRADTQYF.

V usage is TRBV28 and J usage is TRBJ2-7; D might be TRBD1 (6 bases). Germline CDR1 and CDR2: MDHEN and SYDVKM. This CDR3 comprises 12 residues. V was clipped by 9 bases and J by 2 bases, with 11 bases between them. CDR3 DNA: TGTGCCAGTAAAGGGACACCCTACGAGCAGTACTTC. It translates to CASKGTPYEQYF.

The chain has TRBV6-5 and TRBJ2-1; 13 positions agree with TRBD2. In germline, CDR1 is MNHEY, CDR2 SVGAGI. V shed 6 bases and J 9 bases; nucleotides not matched to a gene: 8. The CDR3 has 15 amino acids. As DNA, the CDR3 is TGTGCCAGCAGCTCACTAGCGGGAGGGCTTGTTGAGCAGTTCTTC. This translates into CASSSLAGGLVEQFF.

This chain joins TRBV2 and TRBJ2-5, with TRBD2 as a possible D gene (5 bases). The CDR3 sequence is 13 residues long. V was trimmed by 6 bases and J by 4 bases, leaving 12 bases between them. CDR1 SNHLY and CDR2 FYNNEI come from the germline V gene. CDR3 amino acids: CASRSTAGETQYF. The CDR3 DNA sequence: TGTGCCAGCAGAAGTACCGCGGGAGAGACCCAGTACTTC.

The rearrangement joins TRBV2 to TRBJ1-1; tentative D call: TRBD1 (5 bases). CDR3 length: 15 amino acids. Trimming took off 6 bases at V and 4 bases at J, with 18 bases between the two ends. Germline V CDR1 and CDR2: SNHLY, FYNNEI. CDR3 coding DNA: TGTGCCAGCAGGCGGAATCGTTGGGGGGGCACTGAAGCTTTCTTT. It yields the protein CASRRNRWGGTEAFF.

This clone was recorded a few times. J is TRBJ1-3 and V is TRBV7-2; D may be TRBD1 (5 bases). CDR3 size: 16 residues. Germline V CDR1 and CDR2: SGHTA, FQGNSA. Trimming pared 2 bases from V and 1 base from J, leaving 12 bases between. This CDR3 is CASSLLGKGSGNTIYF. In DNA form, the CDR3 reads TGTGCCAGCAGCTTACTGGGAAAGGGGTCTGGAAACACCATATATTTT.

The chain combines TRBV18 with TRBJ2-4, with TRBD2 matching over 7 bases. Germline V lookup: CDR1 KGHSH, CDR2 LQKENI. The CDR3 is made up of 11 amino acids. Germline trimming cut 6 bases from V and 8 bases from J; bases unmatched to any gene: 1. As DNA, the CDR3 is TGTGCCAGCTCGGGGAGGGACATTCAGTACTTC. Its translation is CASSGRDIQYF.

The rearrangement joins TRBV15 to TRBJ2-2, with no clear D. Germline CDR1 LNHNV, CDR2 YYDKDF (reference sequence). There are 18 residues in the CDR3. Trimming shortened V by 0 bases and J by 0 bases, and 14 bases separated the two germline ends. This chain's CDR3 is CATSRDTETVANTGELFF. Written as DNA, the CDR3 is TGTGCCACCAGCAGAGATACGGAGACCGTTGCGAACACCGGGGAGCTGTTTTTT. Based on the CDR3 plus reference TRBV15 and TRBJ2-2, the full variable domain is DAMVIQNPRYQVTQFGKPVTLSCSQTLNHNVMYWYQQKSSQAPKLLFHYYDKDFNNEADTPDNFQSRRPNTSFCFLDIRSPGLGDTAMYLCATSRDTETVANTGELFFGEGSRLTVL.

The chain is built from TRBV5-1 and TRBJ2-2, with 8 bases matching TRBD2. Germline CDR1 SGHRS, CDR2 YFSETQ. With V trimmed by 1 base and J by 0 bases, 11 bases remained unmatched. This CDR3 has 19 amino acids. DNA for the CDR3: TGCGCCAGCAGCTTGTTCGGGTCGGGAGGGCCAACGAACACCGGGGAGCTGTTTTTT. Protein product: CASSLFGSGGPTNTGELFF.

The chain employs TRBV2 and TRBJ2-7, with 9 bases fitting TRBD2. The CDR3 contains 15 residues. Germline V lookup: CDR1 SNHLY, CDR2 FYNNEI. J was trimmed by 2 bases and V by 7 bases; bases with no gene match: 9. Here the CDR3 reads CASTEPRGRAYEQYF. DNA for the CDR3: TGTGCCAGCACCGAACCCCGCGGGAGGGCCTACGAGCAGTACTTC.

This sequence joins TRBV5-4 and TRBJ2-2; 7 positions match TRBD1. With V trimmed by 6 bases and J by 0 bases, 8 bases remained unmatched. Looked up from germline, CDR1 is SGHNT and CDR2 is YYREEE (reference sequence). This CDR3 contains 16 residues. CDR3 bases: TGTGCCAGCACCCCCCGAGGGGGCGCGAACACCGGGGAGCTGTTTTTT. It encodes CASTPRGGANTGELFF.

The V call is TRBV5-8, the J call TRBJ1-6, with D possibly being TRBD1 (5 bases). V was pared by 8 bases and J by 5 bases, with 11 bases between. CDR1 and CDR2 (germline): SGHTS, YDEGEE. The CDR3 has 13 amino acids. The CDR3 sequence: CASGTADNSPLHF. The CDR3 bases are TGTGCCAGTGGGACTGCCGATAATTCACCCCTCCACTTT.

CDR3 bases: TGCGCCAGCAGCTTGTTCGGGACAGGGGGTTCTGGGGCCAACGTCCTGACTTTC. Protein sequence: CASSLFGTGGSGANVLTF. The chain employs TRBV5-1 and TRBJ2-6; TRBD1 matches at 11 bases. Germline CDR1 and CDR2: SGHRS and YFSETQ. There are 18 residues in the CDR3. After removal of 1 base from V and 1 base from J, the junction contained 4 bases not matched to a gene.

The V gene is TRBV6-6, the J gene TRBJ2-1, with 8 bases aligning to TRBD1. The junction had 3 bases not matched to a gene; V was cut back by 2 bases and J by 6 bases. The CDR3 consists of 14 residues. Per the germline V gene, CDR1 is MNHNY and CDR2 is SVGAGI (reference sequence). The CDR3 bases are TGTGCCAGCAGTTACCAGGGGACAGGCAATGAGCAGTTCTTC. It translates to CASSYQGTGNEQFF.

V and J are TRBV9 and TRBJ2-5; 7 nucleotides align to TRBD2. The V gene end was trimmed by 3 bases and the J gene end by 7 bases; junction bases not matched to a gene: 12. This CDR3 spans 15 amino acids. Germline V lookup: CDR1 SGDLS, CDR2 YYNGEE. The CDR3 DNA reads as TGTGCCAGCAGCGCGTTTTCTGGGGGGGGAGCGACCCAGTACTTC. Translation gives CASSAFSGGGATQYF.

The V and J genes are TRBV7-2 and TRBJ2-7, with 7 bases aligning to TRBD2. Looked up from germline, CDR1 is SGHTA and CDR2 is FQGNSA. Trimming took 0 bases from V and 0 from J; bases not matched to a gene: 17. The CDR3 has 20 amino acids. CDR3 bases: TGTGCCAGCAGCTTAGCTTCGGGGATAGCGGGTTCCTCCAGCTCCTACGAGCAGTACTTC. This encodes CASSLASGIAGSSSSYEQYF.

Here the CDR3 reads CATAGGGENTGELFF. The CDR3 nucleotides read TGTGCCACCGCGGGGGGGGGCGAGAACACCGGGGAGCTGTTTTTT. V and J are TRBV27 and TRBJ2-2, with 9 bases lining up with TRBD2. The ends lost 10 bases at V and 1 base at J; junction bases unmatched: 7. CDR3 length: 15 residues. Germline CDR1 and CDR2: MNHEY and SMNVEV (reference sequence).

Details on this clone: Other DNA variants within this sample encode the same CDR3. The chain links TRBV5-1 to TRBJ1-1; D is perhaps TRBD1 (5 bases). The germline gives CDR1 SGHRS, CDR2 YFSETQ. V lost 1 base and J 0 bases, leaving 7 bases between the germline ends. There are 14 residues in the CDR3. The CDR3 region is CASSLTGMNTEAFF. CDR3 in DNA: TGCGCCAGCAGCTTGACAGGTATGAACACTGAAGCTTTCTTT.

In nucleotides, the CDR3 is TGTGCCAGCAGTTTGCAGGGGGCGAGGAATGAGCAGTTCTTC. This codes for CASSLQGARNEQFF. The chain employs TRBV28 and TRBJ2-1; 8 bases align to TRBD1. The ends lost 3 bases at V and 7 bases at J; junction bases unmatched: 5. CDR3 length: 14 amino acids. The germline V gene has CDR1 MDHEN and CDR2 SYDVKM.

The rearrangement links TRBV5-5 to TRBJ2-5; 7 nucleotides align to TRBD2. Germline lookup yields CDR1 SGHKS and CDR2 YYEKEE (reference sequence). The junction had 7 bases not matched to a gene; V was cut back by 4 bases and J by 1 base. This CDR3 region has 15 residues. The chain's CDR3 is CASSRGEGPQETQYF. In DNA form, the CDR3 reads TGTGCCAGCAGCCGTGGGGAGGGGCCCCAAGAGACCCAGTACTTC.

V and J are TRBV20-1 and TRBJ2-5; TRBD2 might be the D (5 bases). CDR3 length: 11 amino acids. Looked up from germline, CDR1 is DFQATT and CDR2 is SNEGSKA (reference sequence). Here the CDR3 reads CSAEGVETQYF. The DNA of the CDR3 is TGCAGCGCCGAGGGTGTAGAGACCCAGTACTTC.